This TCR beta chain was recovered during a study of blood T cell repertoires in COVID-19. About the study: COVID-19 samples, acute and convalescent, were from the United States, Italy and Spain. From T cells, B-cell-depleted T cells, or PBMCs came the material, which was cDNA or gDNA.

The V gene's germline CDR1 is SGHTS and CDR2 YDEGEE. The V gene end was trimmed by 3 bases and the J gene end by 0 bases; junction bases not matched to a gene: 5. This CDR3 has 16 amino acids. In the authors' methods: Reference gene primer amplification yielded estimated nucleated cell counts. TCRdb keeps only in-frame clones here, not all; method: immunoSEQ multiplex PCR. The V and J calls and clone size were taken over from that table, and D and trimming were inferred from the DNA. The sample lists more than 100,000 clones; 81% were seen once. The sequence was obtained from an older woman with active or convalescent COVID-19. The material sequenced was peripheral blood. The chain carries TRBV5-8 and TRBJ2-4; 8 nucleotides align to TRBD1. The chain's CDR3 is CASSSEQGVAKNIQYF. In nucleotides, the CDR3 is TGTGCCAGCAGCTCGGAACAGGGGGTAGCCAAAAACATTCAGTACTTC.